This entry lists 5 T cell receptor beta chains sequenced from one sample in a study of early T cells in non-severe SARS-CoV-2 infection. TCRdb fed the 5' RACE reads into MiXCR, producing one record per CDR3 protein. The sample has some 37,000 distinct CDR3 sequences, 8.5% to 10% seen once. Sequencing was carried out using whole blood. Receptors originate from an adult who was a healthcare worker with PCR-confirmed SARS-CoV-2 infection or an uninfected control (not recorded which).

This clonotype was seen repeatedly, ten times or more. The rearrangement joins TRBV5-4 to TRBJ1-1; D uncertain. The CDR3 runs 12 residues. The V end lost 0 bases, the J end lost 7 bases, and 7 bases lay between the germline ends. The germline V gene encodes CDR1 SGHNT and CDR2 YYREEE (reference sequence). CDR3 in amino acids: CASSLGRREAFF. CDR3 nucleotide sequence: TGTGCCAGCAGCTTGGGCAGACGTGAAGCTTTCTTT. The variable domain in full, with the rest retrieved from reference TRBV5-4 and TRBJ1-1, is ETGVTQSPTHLIKTRGQQVTLRCSSQSGHNTVSWYQQALGQGPQFIFQYYREEENGRGNFPPRFSGLQFPNYSSELNVNALELDDSALYLCASSLGRREAFFGQGTRLTVV.

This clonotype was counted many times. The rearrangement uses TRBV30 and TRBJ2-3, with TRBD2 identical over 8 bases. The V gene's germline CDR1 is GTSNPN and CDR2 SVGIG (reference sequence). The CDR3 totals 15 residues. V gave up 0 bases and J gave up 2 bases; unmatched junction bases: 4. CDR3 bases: TGTGCCTGGAGTGTTACGGGGGGGCCCACAGATACGCAGTATTTT. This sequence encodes CAWSVTGGPTDTQYF. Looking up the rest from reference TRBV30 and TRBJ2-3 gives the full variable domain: SQTIHQWPATLVQPVGSPLSLECTVEGTSNPNLYWYRQAAGRGLQLLFYSVGIGQISSEVPQNLSASRPQDRQFILSSKKLLLSDSGFYLCAWSVTGGPTDTQYFGPGTRLTVL.

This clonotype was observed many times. Written as DNA, the CDR3 is TGTGCCAGCAGCAGGGAGCGGGGGGGGCTTTACAATGAGCAGTTCTTC. As protein: CASSRERGGLYNEQFF. This chain connects TRBV7-8 to TRBJ2-1; TRBD2 aligns across 10 bases. Trimming at V came to 5 bases and at J to 4 bases, leaving 8 bases not matched to a gene. The CDR3 is 16 amino acids. The germline V gene encodes CDR1 SGHVS and CDR2 FQNEAQ.

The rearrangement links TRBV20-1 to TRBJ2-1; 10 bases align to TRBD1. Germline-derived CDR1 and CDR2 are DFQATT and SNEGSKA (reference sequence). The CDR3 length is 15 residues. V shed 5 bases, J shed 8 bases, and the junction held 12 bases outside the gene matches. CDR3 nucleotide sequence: TGCAGTGCTTCCCGCGGGGACAGGGGAAGGGATGAGCAGTTCTTC. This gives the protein CSASRGDRGRDEQFF.

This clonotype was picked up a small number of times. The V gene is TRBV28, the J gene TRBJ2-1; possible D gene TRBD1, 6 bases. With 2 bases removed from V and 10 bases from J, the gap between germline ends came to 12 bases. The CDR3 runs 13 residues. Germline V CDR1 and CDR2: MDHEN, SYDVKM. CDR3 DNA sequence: TGTGCCAGCAGTTTAGCCACAGGGAACGAGCAGTTCTTC. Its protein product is CASSLATGNEQFF.